This T cell receptor (beta chain) was observed in a study of blood T cell repertoires in COVID-19. As for the study in general: The samples span acute and convalescent COVID-19 from the United States, Italy and Spain. PBMCs, B-cell-depleted T cells, or T cells were the source of the cDNA or gDNA that made up the material.

Source study methods: Amplification from reference gene primers served as the basis for estimated nucleated cell counts. The method was immunoSEQ multiplex PCR; TCRdb's version includes in-frame clones alone and lacks a portion of them. V and J calls and clone size are given by that table; D and trimming were obtained from the DNA. The table records 130,000 to 150,000 clones, over 70% of them present only once. The CDR3 contains 14 residues. The sample was peripheral blood. The clonotype comes from an elderly man with acute or convalescent COVID-19. This rearrangement joins TRBV21-1 to TRBJ2-7; the table's D gene call, TRBD1, was not cross checked with the DNA. TRBV21-1 is listed as a pseudogene. CDR3 DNA: TGTGCCAGCAGGGGCAGGGGGACGCGCTGGGAGCAGTACTTC. This sequence encodes CASRGRGTRWEQYF.